A selection of T cell receptor beta chains follows, all from one sample in a study of OX40 agonist ivuxolimab in advanced cancers. The data were produced by immunoSEQ multiplex PCR, yet TCRdb's version contains in-frame clones alone and is incomplete. The table shows roughly 64,000 clones, with approximately 81% occurring only once. Sequencing used CD4+ or CD8+ T cells sorted from blood, obtained in a trial of the OX40 agonist ivuxolimab. The source is an adult with an advanced solid tumor such as melanoma, head and neck, liver or kidney cancer. The CDR3 runs from the conserved cysteine through the conserved F or W. The order of the fields is V gene, D gene, J gene, clone size, CDR3 DNA, CDR3 protein. D genes are given only for firm matches. For some rows the clone size is stated as once, few or many, or as a class when expanded; others skip it.

V: TRBV28; D: -; J: TRBJ1-4; size: -; DNA: TGTGCCAGCAGTATAGGGGGGATCAATGAAAAACTGTTTTTT; CDR3: CASSIGGINEKLFF
V: TRBV28; D: TRBD2; J: TRBJ2-7; size: -; DNA: TGTGCCAGCAGTACCCCCGGGTCCGCGGGGGGTTGGGAGCAGTACTTC; CDR3: CASSTPGSAGGWEQYF
V: TRBV29-1; D: TRBD1; J: TRBJ2-3; size: -; DNA: TGCAGCGTCAGTCCCGGGACAGGAAGCACAGATACGCAGTATTTT; CDR3: CSVSPGTGSTDTQYF
V: TRBV5-1; D: TRBD1; J: TRBJ2-5; size: -; DNA: TGCGCCAGCTCACCAGGGGACAGGGAGGAGACCCAGTACTTC; CDR3: CASSPGDREETQYF
V: TRBV30; D: -; J: TRBJ2-1; size: -; DNA: TGTGCCTGGAGATTTAATCAGTGGGACACTGAGCAGTTCTTC; CDR3: CAWRFNQWDTEQFF
V: TRBV7-9; D: -; J: TRBJ1-6; size: -; DNA: TGTGCCACTGGACAGATAAATAATTCACCCCTCCACTTT; CDR3: CATGQINNSPLHF
V: TRBV18; D: -; J: TRBJ2-7; size: once; DNA: TGTGCCAGCTCACCATCCAGGAACTACGAGCAGTACTTC; CDR3: CASSPSRNYEQYF
V: TRBV2; D: -; J: TRBJ2-5; size: -; DNA: TGTGCCAGCGGGACCGAGACCCAGTACTTC; CDR3: CASGTETQYF
V: TRBV9; D: -; J: TRBJ2-1; size: -; DNA: TGTGCCAGCAGCGCCCGGGGGGCCCGAAACAATGAGCAGTTCTTC; CDR3: CASSARGARNNEQFF
V: TRBV7-2; D: -; J: TRBJ1-5; size: -; DNA: TGTGCCAGCAGCTTCCGGGTGGCAGACAATCAGCCCCAGCATTTT; CDR3: CASSFRVADNQPQHF
V: TRBV6-1; D: -; J: TRBJ1-2; size: -; DNA: TGTGCCAGCAGTACGCGGACGCCTCCGGGTGGCTACACCTTC; CDR3: CASSTRTPPGGYTF
V: TRBV5-5; D: TRBD1; J: TRBJ2-7; size: -; DNA: TGTGCCAGCAGCTTGAGTGGACAGGGGCCCGAGCAGTACTTC; CDR3: CASSLSGQGPEQYF
V: TRBV6-1; D: -; J: TRBJ1-1; size: once; DNA: TGTGCCAGCAGCCGCGGACAGAACACTGAAGCTTTCTTT; CDR3: CASSRGQNTEAFF
V: TRBV7-2; D: TRBD1; J: TRBJ2-5; size: -; DNA: TGTGCCAGCAGCCCTGCTGGGACAGGGCAAGAGACCCAGTACTTC; CDR3: CASSPAGTGQETQYF
V: TRBV7-8; D: -; J: TRBJ2-7; size: -; DNA: TGTGCCAGCAGCTTCACACCGGGACTGAACTACGAGCAGTACTTC; CDR3: CASSFTPGLNYEQYF
V: TRBV5-4; D: -; J: TRBJ1-3; size: -; DNA: TGTGCCAGCAGCTTTGGTGGGTTCGGCTCTGGAAACACCATATATTTT; CDR3: CASSFGGFGSGNTIYF
V: TRBV29-1; D: -; J: TRBJ1-1; size: -; DNA: TGCAGCGTTGTAATGGACATGAACACTGAAGCTTTCTTT; CDR3: CSVVMDMNTEAFF
V: TRBV5-1; D: TRBD1; J: TRBJ1-2; size: -; DNA: TGCGCCAGCAGCTCACGGACAGGGCTTAACTATGGCTACACCTTC; CDR3: CASSSRTGLNYGYTF
V: TRBV7-8; D: TRBD1; J: TRBJ2-7; size: -; DNA: TGTGCCAGCAGCGCGTCCGGGACAGGGGTTTACGAGCAGTACTTC; CDR3: CASSASGTGVYEQYF
V: TRBV4-1; D: -; J: TRBJ1-4; size: once; DNA: TGCGCCAGCAGCCAGTACTTGTACAACGGGGATGAAAAACTGTTTTTT; CDR3: CASSQYLYNGDEKLFF
V: TRBV29-1; D: TRBD1; J: TRBJ2-3; size: -; DNA: TGCAGCGTTGACATTGACAGGGGGACAGATACGCAGTATTTT; CDR3: CSVDIDRGTDTQYF
V: TRBV7-2; D: -; J: TRBJ2-7; size: -; DNA: TGTGCCAGCAGCTTAGGCAGAGACGAGCAGTACTTC; CDR3: CASSLGRDEQYF
V: TRBV5-4; D: -; J: TRBJ1-1; size: -; DNA: TGTGCCAGCAGCCCCGGGGAGGTGAACACTGAAGCTTTCTTT; CDR3: CASSPGEVNTEAFF
V: TRBV21-1; D: -; J: TRBJ2-1; size: once; DNA: TGTGCCAGCAGCTGTCGGGCGGAAGACAACAATGAGCAGTTCTTC; CDR3: CASSCRAEDNNEQFF
V: TRBV5-1; D: TRBD1; J: TRBJ1-5; size: -; DNA: TGCGCCAGCAGCCCGGGACAGGGTTGGGATCAGCCCCAGCATTTT; CDR3: CASSPGQGWDQPQHF
V: TRBV7-2; D: -; J: TRBJ1-5; size: few; DNA: TGTGCCAGCAGCTCAGACAAGCATCAGCCCCAGCATTTT; CDR3: CASSSDKHQPQHF